The 9 T cell receptor beta chains listed next were all sequenced from one sample in a study of radiotherapy plus CTLA-4 blockade in lung cancer. The repertoire was sequenced with immunoSEQ multiplex PCR; TCRdb's copy has only in-frame clones and lacks some. The sample lists 45,000 or so clones, around 76% occurring once. Sequencing used peripheral blood, obtained from a patient treated with radiotherapy plus ipilimumab. These receptors originate from a human donor with non-small cell lung cancer who had stable disease on radiotherapy plus ipilimumab.

This clone was found a few times. The J gene is TRBJ1-2, the V gene TRBV29-1; 7 nucleotides agree with TRBD1. Germline V gives CDR1 SQVTM, CDR2 ANQGSEA. This CDR3 is 12 amino acids long. Trimming removed 6 bases from V and 4 bases from J; junction bases left unmatched: 5. CDR3 region: CSVGTDSYGYTF. DNA for the CDR3: TGCAGCGTAGGGACAGACAGCTATGGCTACACCTTC.

The chain couples TRBV7-3 to TRBJ2-1; D tentatively fits TRBD1 or TRBD2 (5 bases each). Germline CDR1 and CDR2: SGHTA and FQGTGA. This CDR3 has 13 residues. Between the trimmed V and J ends, which lost 4 bases and 5 bases, there was a span of 9 bases. The CDR3 is CASSWGTHNEQFF. In DNA, the CDR3 is TGTGCCAGCAGCTGGGGGACGCACAATGAGCAGTTCTTC. Looking up the rest from reference TRBV7-3 and TRBJ2-1 gives the full variable domain: GAGVSQTPSNKVTEKGKYVELRCDPISGHTALYWYRQSLGQGPEFLIYFQGTGAADDSGLPNDRFFAVRPEGSVSTLKIQRTERGDSAVYLCASSWGTHNEQFFGPGTRLTVL.

This clone has just a few counts. V and J are TRBV18 and TRBJ2-7; D could derive from TRBD1 or TRBD2 (5 bases each). V was pared by 6 bases and J by 5 bases, with 14 bases between. Germline V gene data show CDR1 as KGHSH and CDR2 as LQKENI. There are 13 residues in the CDR3. This chain's CDR3 is CASSLPRGDEQYF. The CDR3 DNA follows: TGTGCCAGCTCCCTACCACGAGGGGACGAGCAGTACTTC.

The chain employs TRBV2 and TRBJ1-5; 10 bases are shared with TRBD1. CDR1 is SNHLY, CDR2 FYNNEI, per germline. The CDR3 sequence is 20 residues long. J gave up 1 base and V 0 bases, and 12 bases lay outside the gene matches. The chain's CDR3 is CASSEALAVGQGDSNQPQHF. CDR3 coding DNA: TGTGCCAGCAGTGAAGCGCTTGCGGTCGGACAGGGGGACAGCAATCAGCCCCAGCATTTT.

The chain uses TRBV30 and TRBJ2-5, with 8 bases fitting TRBD2. Germline CDR1 reads GTSNPN; CDR2 reads SVGIG (reference sequence). Unmatched junction bases numbered 12, after V lost 3 bases and J lost 3 bases. This CDR3 has 16 residues. CDR3 residues: CAWSLGVRAGEETQYF. CDR3 DNA sequence: TGTGCCTGGAGCCTAGGAGTCCGAGCGGGGGAAGAGACCCAGTACTTC.

Comment on this clone: The same CDR3 can be traced to other DNA sequences in this sample. The DNA for the CDR3 is TGTGCCACCAGCAGAGACCGGAGGAAGGAAGGTACGCAGTATTTT. Its translation: CATSRDRRKEGTQYF. This chain links TRBV15 with TRBJ2-3, with D perhaps matching TRBD2 (5 bases). The germline CDR1 and CDR2 sequences are LNHNV and YYDKDF (reference sequence). V was clipped by 0 bases and J by 8 bases, with 15 bases between them. The CDR3 is 15 amino acids.

The J gene is TRBJ1-2, the V gene TRBV6-6; no definite D call. Trimming cost V 2 bases and J 2 bases, with 9 bases left between them. Germline lookup yields CDR1 MNHNY and CDR2 SVGAGI (reference sequence). The CDR3 is 14 amino acids. This CDR3 reads CASSYRPSNYGYTF. The CDR3 nucleotides are TGTGCCAGCAGTTACCGACCGTCGAACTATGGCTACACCTTC.

This clone was counted once. This chain joins TRBV10-2 and TRBJ2-2, with TRBD1 matching over 9 bases. V dropped 8 bases and J dropped 3; count of bases not matched to a gene: 7. CDR1 and CDR2 (germline): WSHSY, SAAADI. CDR3 length: 15 amino acids. CDR3: CASHRGRDDTGELFF. CDR3 DNA sequence: TGCGCCAGCCACAGGGGGCGAGATGACACCGGGGAGCTGTTTTTT.

V usage is TRBV11-3 and J usage is TRBJ2-1, with 14 bases aligning to TRBD2. The CDR3 covers 15 residues. Germline loops: CDR1 SGHNT, CDR2 YENEEA. J lost 11 bases, V lost 0 bases, and 3 bases had no gene match. The DNA for the CDR3 is TGTGCCAGCAGCTTAGATGGGACTAGCGGGGGTCAGCAGTTCTTC. Encoded protein: CASSLDGTSGGQQFF.